The clone carrying this TCR beta chain has a count of ten or more. A single record per CDR3 protein comes from TCRdb applying MiXCR to the RT-PCR reads. This sample carries about 700,000 distinct CDR3 sequences, 14% of them seen once, and the ten largest clones take just over 3.5%. V gave up 4 bases and J gave up 3 bases, with 12 bases separating them. CDR3 length equals 14 residues. Germline V lookup: CDR1 ENHRY, CDR2 SYGVKD. The J gene is TRBJ2-5, the V gene TRBV10-3; D may be TRBD1 or TRBD2 (6 bases each). The TCR originated in a female donor in good health, serving as a healthy control. The sequenced sample consisted of memory CD4+ T cells from blood. The CDR3 region is CAISVRGAEETQYF. CDR3 in DNA: TGTGCCATCAGTGTGAGGGGGGCGGAAGAGACCCAGTACTTC.